Each of the 19 T cell receptor beta chains below was sequenced from the same sample in a study of cytomegalovirus exposure and HLA in healthy donors. The PCR used 60 Vbeta and 13 Jbeta primers. Libraries were prepared by immunoSEQ multiplex PCR; TCRdb keeps only in-frame clonotypes and omits some of them. The sample holds about 240,000 clones; approximately 82% are singletons and the top ten take 8%. The sequenced sample consisted of PBMCs. The receptor set was obtained from a woman aged 60-70 years in good health and CMV-seropositive.

J is TRBJ1-5 and V is TRBV19; 8 nucleotides line up with TRBD1. Per the germline V gene, CDR1 is LNHDA and CDR2 is SQIVND (reference sequence). V lost 4 bases, J lost 4 bases, and 3 bases stayed unmatched. The length of the CDR3 is 14 residues. The CDR3 spells CASSSTGGNQPQHF. The CDR3 coding sequence is TGTGCCAGTAGTAGTACAGGGGGAAATCAGCCCCAGCATTTT.

The V call is TRBV7-2, the J call TRBJ2-5; TRBD2 is a possible D gene (5 bases). Germline V gene lookup returns CDR1 SGHTA and CDR2 FQGNSA. Trimming took off 5 bases at V and 5 bases at J, with 12 bases between the two ends. This CDR3 comprises 13 residues. The CDR3 DNA follows: TGTGCCAGCAGCCCTAGCTATACGGAGACCCAGTACTTC. It is translated as CASSPSYTETQYF.

This rearrangement joins TRBV5-1 to TRBJ2-5, with D unclear. Looked up from germline, CDR1 is SGHRS and CDR2 is YFSETQ. V lost 5 bases and J 1 base, leaving 6 bases between the germline ends. This CDR3 has 12 residues. CDR3 DNA: TGCGCCAGCAGAACAGCCCAAGAGACCCAGTACTTC. Protein: CASRTAQETQYF.

The chain carries TRBV30 and TRBJ1-1; D call uncertain. There are 11 residues in the CDR3. Germline CDR1 reads GTSNPN; CDR2 reads SVGIG (reference sequence). The V end lost 1 base, the J end lost 6 bases, and 6 bases lay between the germline ends. The CDR3 DNA sequence: TGTGCCTGGAGTGAATCCGCTGAAGCTTTCTTT. It encodes CAWSESAEAFF.

The chain uses TRBV27 and TRBJ2-5; 7 bases line up with TRBD2. The germline V gene encodes CDR1 MNHEY and CDR2 SMNVEV (reference sequence). V dropped 8 bases and J dropped 2; count of bases not matched to a gene: 8. The length of the CDR3 is 14 residues. The CDR3 bases are TGTGCCAGCCGGCCCTGGGGGGGACAAGAGACCCAGTACTTC. It yields the protein CASRPWGGQETQYF.

The chain employs TRBV11-3 and TRBJ2-2; D might be TRBD2 (5 bases). There are 13 residues in the CDR3. CDR1 SGHNT and CDR2 YENEEA come from the germline V gene. The V and J ends lost 0 bases and 7 bases respectively, with 6 bases between them. CDR3 amino acids: CASSLEGSGELFF. The CDR3 DNA reads TGTGCCAGCAGCTTAGAAGGGAGCGGGGAGCTGTTTTTT.

This clone is a singleton in its sample. V gene TRBV9 combines with J gene TRBJ2-3, with D perhaps matching TRBD2 (6 bases). V was clipped by 4 bases and J by 9 bases, with 18 bases between them. The CDR3 covers 14 residues. The germline gives CDR1 SGDLS, CDR2 YYNGEE. The CDR3 spells CASSPRGSGYTQYF. The CDR3, as DNA: TGTGCCAGCAGCCCCCGGGGTAGCGGTTACACGCAGTATTTT.

This clone has only a few counts. V and J are TRBV4-1 and TRBJ2-1, with TRBD1 as a possible D gene (6 bases). CDR1 MGHRA and CDR2 YSYEKL come from the germline V gene. There are 15 residues in the CDR3. V lost 6 bases and J lost 0, with 12 bases in between. The CDR3 coding sequence is TGCGCCAGCAGGGTACAGGGTAGCTCCTACAATGAGCAGTTCTTC. It specifies CASRVQGSSYNEQFF.

This rearrangement joins TRBV10-1 to TRBJ2-1, with 12 positions matching TRBD2. The V segment lost 2 bases and the J segment 7 bases; nucleotides outside the gene matches: 3. The CDR3 spans 15 residues. Germline CDR1 WNHNN, CDR2 SYGVQD (reference sequence). The CDR3 nucleotides read TGCGCCAGCAGTGAGAAAACTAGCGGGAGGAATGAGCAGTTCTTC. Translation: CASSEKTSGRNEQFF.

The V and J genes are TRBV2 and TRBJ2-6; tentatively, D is TRBD2 (5 bases). Trimming shortened V by 5 bases and J by 2 bases, and 13 bases separated the two germline ends. CDR3 length: 16 amino acids. CDR1 is SNHLY and CDR2 is FYNNEI in the germline V gene. CDR3 loop: CASSSLRRTGANVLTF. The CDR3 bases are TGTGCCAGCAGTAGTTTGCGGAGGACTGGGGCCAACGTCCTGACTTTC.

This chain uses TRBV19 with TRBJ2-5, with D perhaps TRBD1 (5 bases). Germline V gene lookup returns CDR1 LNHDA and CDR2 SQIVND (reference sequence). The CDR3 length is 14 residues. The V end was cut by 5 bases, the J end by 5 bases, with 15 bases between. The CDR3 DNA is TGTGCCAGTAGTCCCCTGACCCCAGGGGAGACCCAGTACTTC. Translating gives CASSPLTPGETQYF. Full variable domain (rest looked up from reference TRBV19 and TRBJ2-5): DGGITQSPKYLFRKEGQNVTLSCEQNLNHDAMYWYRQDPGQGLRLIYYSQIVNDFQKGDIAEGYSVSREKKESFPLTVTSAQKNPTAFYLCASSPLTPGETQYFGPGTRLLVL.

The chain links TRBV14 to TRBJ2-5; D is perhaps TRBD1 (5 bases). Trimming stripped 1 base from V and 10 bases from J, with 16 bases between. CDR3 length: 14 amino acids. Germline lookup yields CDR1 SGHDN and CDR2 FVKESK. CDR3 amino acids: CASSQVQGSWDQYF. The CDR3 DNA reads TGTGCCAGCAGCCAAGTTCAGGGCTCCTGGGACCAGTACTTC.

This clone was seen just once. In DNA form, the CDR3 reads TGTGCCAGCAGCGTAGGAGCGGACGCCTACGAGCAGTACTTC. Encoded protein: CASSVGADAYEQYF. This chain links TRBV9 with TRBJ2-7; weak D call: TRBD2 (5 bases). CDR3 length equals 14 residues. Germline-derived CDR1 and CDR2 are SGDLS and YYNGEE. V was pared by 0 bases and J by 2 bases, with 9 bases between.

This rearrangement joins TRBV6-5 to TRBJ1-2; 7 bases agree with TRBD1. The CDR3 covers 13 residues. CDR1 and CDR2 (germline): MNHEY, SVGAGI. With 4 bases clipped from V and 4 bases from J, the junction kept 3 bases outside the gene matches. This chain's CDR3 is CASSLGQFYGYTF. In DNA, the CDR3 is TGTGCCAGCAGTTTGGGACAGTTCTATGGCTACACCTTC.

The rearrangement uses TRBV29-1 and TRBJ2-1; perhaps TRBD2 as D (5 bases). Germline CDR1 reads SQVTM; CDR2 reads ANQGSEA. V lost 4 bases and J 3 bases, leaving 7 bases between the germline ends. The CDR3 consists of 12 residues. The chain's CDR3 is CSVGTLYNEQFF. The DNA of the CDR3 is TGCAGCGTTGGGACTCTCTACAATGAGCAGTTCTTC.

The chain links TRBV5-6 to TRBJ2-1; 10 bases match TRBD2. Germline V lookup: CDR1 SGHDT, CDR2 YYEEEE. With 4 bases clipped from V and 4 bases from J, the junction kept 8 bases outside the gene matches. CDR3 length: 16 residues. The chain's CDR3 is CASSMPGTSDYNEQFF. For the CDR3, the DNA is TGTGCCAGCAGCATGCCCGGGACTAGCGATTACAATGAGCAGTTCTTC.

V and J are TRBV5-1 and TRBJ1-3; 7 bases agree with TRBD1. This CDR3 is 17 amino acids long. V was pared by 4 bases and J by 4 bases, with 14 bases of the junction left unmatched. Looked up from germline, CDR1 is SGHRS and CDR2 is YFSETQ. The CDR3 loop reads CASSARLGGAAGNTIYF. For the CDR3, the DNA is TGCGCCAGCAGCGCCCGCCTAGGGGGCGCGGCAGGAAACACCATATATTTT.

As to this clone: The junction differs from germline at one of its ends, possibly a read error. The chain joins TRBV6-5 to TRBJ2-7; TRBD1 is a possible D gene (6 bases). The CDR3 runs 13 residues. Per germline, CDR1 MNHEY and CDR2 SVGAGI. CDR3 coding DNA: TGTACCAGCAGTTTGGCACAGGGTAACGAGCAGTACTTC. The encoded protein is CTSSLAQGNEQYF.

The chain carries TRBV5-1 and TRBJ1-2; TRBD1 agrees at 7 bases. The V segment lost 4 bases and the J segment 2 bases; nucleotides outside the gene matches: 2. The V gene's germline CDR1 is SGHRS and CDR2 YFSETQ. This CDR3 is 13 amino acids long. The CDR3 DNA follows: TGCGCCAGCAGCGAGGGACAGAACTATGGCTACACCTTC. Residues: CASSEGQNYGYTF.